This T cell receptor (beta chain) was obtained from a study of T cells in localized non-small cell lung cancer. Germline V lookup: CDR1 MGHRA, CDR2 YSYEKL. V gave up 0 bases and J gave up 5 bases; unmatched junction bases: 9. This CDR3 contains 17 residues. TCRdb's copy holds only in-frame clones and misses some; the assay was immunoSEQ multiplex PCR. The sample carries about 33,000 clones, 75% to 90% recorded once. The input for sequencing was peripheral blood, taken before any cancer treatment. The chain recombines TRBV4-1 with TRBJ1-5; 8 positions match TRBD1. The receptor was derived from a man aged 40 to 70 with stage I lung adenocarcinoma. The CDR3 nucleotides read TGCGCCAGCAGCCAAGATGGAGCAGGGGGCCTATATCAGCCCCAGCATTTT. This encodes CASSQDGAGGLYQPQHF.